This T cell receptor beta chain stems from a study of blood T cell repertoires in COVID-19. On the study more broadly: From T cells, B-cell-depleted T cells, or PBMCs came the material, which was cDNA or gDNA.

In the original processing: From reference gene primer amplification, estimates of nucleated cell counts were derived. Profiled with immunoSEQ multiplex PCR; TCRdb holds only in-frame clones, not every one. The D gene and trimming were derived from the DNA, and the V and J assignments and clone size from that table. The profile shows 120,000 or so clones, under 90% of them singletons. In germline, CDR1 is DFQATT, CDR2 SNEGSKA (reference sequence). The CDR3 totals 11 residues. V lost 3 bases, J lost 8 bases, and 8 bases lay in between. The origin of this receptor is an older woman with acute or convalescent COVID-19. V gene TRBV20-1 combines with J gene TRBJ2-1, with D maybe TRBD2 (6 bases). Sequencing was carried out using peripheral blood. The CDR3 is CSASREDEQFF. The CDR3 DNA sequence: TGCAGTGCTAGCAGGGAGGATGAGCAGTTCTTC.